A single sample gave rise to the 27 T cell receptor beta chains below, sequenced in a study of cytomegalovirus exposure and HLA in healthy donors. PCR amplification relied on 60 Vbeta primers (plus 13 Jbeta primers). Clones were sequenced by immunoSEQ multiplex PCR, and TCRdb holds only the in-frame ones, with some missing. The sample shows 150,000 to 200,000 clones, about 75% of them seen only once. Sequenced input: PBMCs. The receptors shown here come from a man aged 18 to 30 in good health and CMV-seropositive.

This clone was seen once. The chain combines TRBV30 with TRBJ1-1, with D perhaps TRBD1 (5 bases). The length of the CDR3 is 11 residues. The germline V and J ends were trimmed by 3 bases and 4 bases, with 6 bases remaining between them. The germline CDR1 and CDR2 sequences are GTSNPN and SVGIG (reference sequence). CDR3: CAWRGGTEAFF. The CDR3 DNA follows: TGTGCCTGGAGGGGGGGCACTGAAGCTTTCTTT.

The count of this clone is one. The chain uses TRBV7-9 and TRBJ2-1, with TRBD2 matching 10 bases. J was trimmed by 2 bases and V by 3 bases; bases with no gene match: 1. CDR3 length: 15 amino acids. Germline V gene data show CDR1 as SEHNR and CDR2 as FQNEAQ (reference sequence). CDR3 bases: TGTGCCAGCAGCTTCACTAGCGGGGCCTACAATGAGCAGTTCTTC. This sequence encodes CASSFTSGAYNEQFF.

This clone was counted once. The chain links TRBV6-5 to TRBJ1-1, with D uncertain. The CDR3 is 13 amino acids. Per germline, CDR1 MNHEY and CDR2 SVGAGI. V was clipped by 6 bases and J by 4 bases, with 12 bases between them. CDR3 in amino acids: CASSQGRSTEAFF. CDR3 in DNA: TGTGCCAGCAGCCAAGGCCGGAGCACTGAAGCTTTCTTT.

This clone was detected only once. The chain combines TRBV2 with TRBJ2-1, with no clear D. CDR3 size: 13 residues. V lost 6 bases, J lost 6 bases, and 12 bases lay in between. In germline, CDR1 is SNHLY, CDR2 FYNNEI. The CDR3 here is CASSPSDSNEQFF. In nucleotides, the CDR3 is TGTGCCAGCAGCCCCTCCGACTCCAATGAGCAGTTCTTC.

This clone was found a few times. This chain links TRBV15 with TRBJ1-3; D gene unclear. Germline CDR1 reads LNHNV; CDR2 reads YYDKDF (reference sequence). The CDR3 runs to 17 residues. The ends were cut back, 0 bases at V and 0 bases at J, with 12 bases in the middle. CDR3 nucleotide sequence: TGTGCCACCAGCAGAGACCCACAAGTCTCCTCTGGAAACACCATATATTTT. Translated, it gives CATSRDPQVSSGNTIYF.

This clone has a single count. V gene TRBV6-1 combines with J gene TRBJ1-1, with 7 nucleotides matching TRBD1. The CDR3 length is 14 residues. V lost 6 bases to trimming and J lost 7 bases; unmatched junction nucleotides: 11. Germline CDR1 MNHNS, CDR2 SASEGT. CDR3 in amino acids: CASSPGTVIFEAFF. The CDR3 DNA follows: TGTGCCAGCAGCCCCGGGACAGTAATCTTTGAAGCTTTCTTT.

As DNA, the CDR3 is TGTGCCAGCAGCGTACCGGTCGTGGAGGGATACGCGCAGTACGTC. As protein: CASSVPVVEGYAQYV. The chain recombines TRBV9 with TRBJ2-7; a weak D match, TRBD2 (6 bases). This CDR3 region has 15 residues. CDR1 is SGDLS, CDR2 YYNGEE, per germline.

The V call is TRBV5-1, the J call TRBJ2-2; 10 bases match TRBD2. Germline loops: CDR1 SGHRS, CDR2 YFSETQ. V was pared by 0 bases and J by 4 bases, with 12 bases of the junction left unmatched. The CDR3 runs to 19 residues. The CDR3 DNA sequence: TGCGCCAGCAGCTTGGCTTTTGATTGGGGACTAGCGATCACCGGGGAGCTGTTTTTT. Its protein product is CASSLAFDWGLAITGELFF.

CDR3 residues: CASQPLAGVFEQFF. The CDR3, as DNA: TGTGCCAGCCAACCCCTAGCGGGAGTCTTTGAGCAGTTCTTC. The chain combines TRBV11-2 with TRBJ2-1, with 10 bases lining up with TRBD2. CDR3 length: 14 residues. Germline V gene data show CDR1 as SGHAT and CDR2 as FQNNGV. J was trimmed by 9 bases and V by 8 bases; bases with no gene match: 10.

This clone was picked up a small number of times. The chain employs TRBV10-3 and TRBJ1-2, with 9 bases aligning to TRBD1. This CDR3 has 14 residues. Per the germline V gene, CDR1 is ENHRY and CDR2 is SYGVKD. The junction had 12 bases not matched to a gene; V was cut back by 10 bases and J by 6 bases. The CDR3 DNA reads TGTGCCACCACGCCGGGACAGGGAGATCATGGCTACACCTTC. As protein: CATTPGQGDHGYTF.

The chain combines TRBV7-3 with TRBJ2-3; D is possibly TRBD2 (6 bases). Germline assignment: CDR1 SGHTA and CDR2 FQGTGA. There are 14 residues in the CDR3. V was cut by 4 bases and J by 0 bases, with 8 bases left in between. The DNA of the CDR3 is TGTGCCAGCAGCTCCGGGACTAGCACAGATACGCAGTATTTT. This gives the protein CASSSGTSTDTQYF.

The rearrangement uses TRBV19 and TRBJ2-3; 14 nucleotides agree with TRBD2. The CDR3 covers 16 residues. V was clipped by 6 bases and J by 6 bases; unmatched bases: 8. CDR1 is LNHDA and CDR2 is SQIVND in the germline V gene (reference sequence). The CDR3 DNA reads as TGTGCCAGTAGGCAACTGGGACTAGCGGGGGTGGATACGCAGTATTTT. This encodes CASRQLGLAGVDTQYF.

This chain connects TRBV9 to TRBJ1-2, with 7 bases fitting TRBD1. With 0 bases clipped from V and 8 bases from J, the junction kept 10 bases outside the gene matches. The CDR3 extends over 15 amino acids. CDR1 SGDLS and CDR2 YYNGEE come from the germline V gene. In DNA, the CDR3 is TGTGCCAGCAGCGTAGCCCTTGACAGGGCTAGCGGCTACACCTTC. Translation gives CASSVALDRASGYTF.

V gene TRBV11-3 combines with J gene TRBJ2-5; D remains unclear. Trimming cost V 5 bases and J 1 base, with 8 bases left between them. From germline, CDR1 is SGHNT and CDR2 YENEEA. This CDR3 contains 13 residues. The CDR3 DNA follows: TGTGCCAGCAGCAATAGTCCCCAAGAGACCCAGTACTTC. It specifies CASSNSPQETQYF.

This rearrangement joins TRBV15 to TRBJ2-1, with 8 positions matching TRBD2. Unmatched junction bases numbered 4, after V lost 5 bases and J lost 4 bases. The CDR3 spans 14 residues. CDR1 is LNHNV and CDR2 is YYDKDF in the germline V gene (reference sequence). In DNA form, the CDR3 reads TGTGCCACCAGCTCGGGGGGGCTTTACAATGAGCAGTTCTTC. Translation gives CATSSGGLYNEQFF.

The chain couples TRBV28 to TRBJ2-7, with 10 nucleotides matching TRBD1. Germline lookup yields CDR1 MDHEN and CDR2 SYDVKM. Trimming removed 2 bases from V and 2 bases from J; junction bases left unmatched: 0. This CDR3 is built from 14 residues. CDR3 region: CASSLGTGAYEQYV. CDR3 nucleotide sequence: TGTGCCAGCAGTTTAGGGACAGGGGCCTACGAGCAGTACGTC.

The rearrangement links TRBV6-5 to TRBJ1-2, with D possibly TRBD1 on 6 matching bases. In germline, CDR1 is MNHEY, CDR2 SVGAGI. The CDR3 loop spans 13 amino acids. With 6 bases removed from V and 4 bases from J, the gap between germline ends came to 12 bases. The CDR3 DNA follows: TGTGCCAGCAGCAATACAGGGCTCTATGGCTACACCTTC. Protein product: CASSNTGLYGYTF.

The chain couples TRBV7-8 to TRBJ1-2; perhaps TRBD1 as D (6 bases). CDR1 is SGHVS and CDR2 is FQNEAQ in the germline V gene. This CDR3 has 15 residues. The V end was cut by 3 bases, the J end by 8 bases, with 19 bases between. The CDR3 loop reads CASSLGTTRGIGYTF. DNA of the CDR3: TGTGCCAGCAGCTTGGGCACGACGAGGGGGATCGGCTACACCTTC.

This chain links TRBV21-1 with TRBJ1-4; TRBD1, the table's D call, was not compared with the DNA. TRBV21-1 is deemed a pseudogene. This CDR3 has 16 residues. This CDR3 is CASSPIRQATNEKLFF. In DNA, the CDR3 is TGTGCCAGCAGCCCAATCAGACAGGCAACTAATGAAAAACTGTTTTTT.

V is TRBV19 and J is TRBJ1-1; the D gene is possibly TRBD1 (6 bases). This CDR3 contains 15 residues. V gave up 5 bases and J gave up 7 bases, with 20 bases separating them. CDR1 LNHDA and CDR2 SQIVND come from the germline V gene (reference sequence). This CDR3 is CASSPYREHIGEAFF. CDR3 bases: TGTGCCAGTAGTCCATACAGGGAACATATCGGTGAAGCTTTCTTT.

This clone was detected only once. In the same sample, other DNA sequences code for this CDR3. The chain has TRBV28 and TRBJ1-2, with TRBD1 matching 8 bases. The germline V gene has CDR1 MDHEN and CDR2 SYDVKM. The CDR3 runs 14 residues. Trimming at V came to 2 bases and at J to 5 bases, leaving 4 bases not matched to a gene. The CDR3 loop is CASSLGQGSYGYTF. The CDR3 DNA reads as TGTGCCAGCAGTTTAGGACAGGGCTCATATGGCTACACCTTC.

This clone was counted once. The chain combines TRBV9 with TRBJ2-7; 7 bases are shared with TRBD2. The CDR3 length is 15 residues. V was clipped by 0 bases and J by 2 bases; unmatched bases: 5. CDR1 is SGDLS, CDR2 YYNGEE, per germline. CDR3 bases: TGTGCCAGCAGCGTAGGAGACGGGAGGACCTACGAGCAGTACGTC. This gives the protein CASSVGDGRTYEQYV.

V gene TRBV21-1 combines with J gene TRBJ1-2. TRBV21-1 is deemed a pseudogene. The CDR3 contains 14 residues. The CDR3 bases are TGTGCCAGCGGCCGGAGGATTAGTGCTGATGGCTACACCTTC. This encodes CASGRRISADGYTF.

This sequence joins TRBV19 and TRBJ1-1; D might be TRBD1 (5 bases). There are 13 residues in the CDR3. V was pared by 5 bases and J by 5 bases, with 12 bases between. Germline CDR1 and CDR2: LNHDA and SQIVND (reference sequence). Here the CDR3 DNA reads TGTGCCAGTAGTCCAGGGATAGGGACTGAAGCTTTCTTT. Residues: CASSPGIGTEAFF.

The chain has TRBV2 and TRBJ2-5; D gene uncertain. Per germline, CDR1 SNHLY and CDR2 FYNNEI. CDR3 length equals 12 residues. V was pared by 8 bases and J by 1 base, with 8 bases between. The CDR3 is CASERVQETQYF. CDR3 in DNA: TGTGCCAGCGAACGGGTCCAAGAGACCCAGTACTTC.

This clone was seen a few times. This chain uses TRBV18 with TRBJ1-2; D possibly corresponds to TRBD1 (5 bases). Germline V gives CDR1 KGHSH, CDR2 LQKENI. V was cut by 4 bases and J by 4 bases, with 10 bases left in between. There are 13 residues in the CDR3. CDR3: CASSRSDTYGYTF. Written as DNA, the CDR3 is TGTGCCAGCTCACGCTCGGACACCTATGGCTACACCTTC.

The chain uses TRBV5-1 and TRBJ1-2; 12 bases align to TRBD1. V lost 4 bases and J lost 4; bases outside the gene matches: 14. The germline V gene has CDR1 SGHRS and CDR2 YFSETQ. This CDR3 is built from 18 residues. DNA of the CDR3: TGCGCCAGCAGCGGGGATCTGGGACAGGGGGCTATTGGCTATGGCTACACCTTC. Translation gives CASSGDLGQGAIGYGYTF.